This TCR beta chain was profiled in a study of blood T cell repertoires in COVID-19. Germline V gene data show CDR1 as SGHTA and CDR2 as FQGNSA. Germline trimming cut 5 bases from V and 5 bases from J; bases unmatched to any gene: 11. The CDR3 runs 16 residues. Profiling relied on immunoSEQ multiplex PCR, and the TCRdb table lists in-frame clones only, not all of them. The data show roughly 350,000 clones, with roughly 90% seen just once and about 18% held by the top ten. The specimen was PBMCs or T cells enriched from blood (not recorded which). This TCR derives from a woman aged 25 to 39 who had recovered from COVID-19. The chain carries TRBV7-2 and TRBJ1-3; 8 nucleotides line up with TRBD1. The CDR3 loop reads CASSLEARDRRNTIYF. CDR3 bases: TGTGCCAGCAGCCTCGAAGCCCGGGACAGGAGAAACACCATATATTTT.